Listed here are 9 T cell receptor beta chains from one sample, sequenced in a study of blood T cell repertoires in COVID-19. The repertoire was sequenced with immunoSEQ multiplex PCR; TCRdb's copy has only in-frame clones and lacks some. The sample carries some 260,000 clones, about 88% recorded once. The sequenced sample consisted of peripheral blood. These receptors were obtained from a woman in her thirties or forties who had recovered from COVID-19.

The chain has TRBV6-2 or TRBV6-3 and TRBJ1-2; TRBD1 agrees at 7 bases. The CDR3 runs to 16 residues. Germline CDR1 and CDR2: MNHEY and SVGEGT. The junction had 14 bases not matched to a gene; V was cut back by 6 bases and J by 4 bases. The CDR3 DNA is TGTGCCAGCAGCCCACCGATCCCCGGGACAGCCTATGGCTACACCTTC. Residues: CASSPPIPGTAYGYTF.

This chain joins TRBV6-1 and TRBJ2-1; 9 bases are a match to TRBD2. V gave up 0 bases and J gave up 0 bases; unmatched junction bases: 12. Germline CDR1 reads MNHNS; CDR2 reads SASEGT. The CDR3 consists of 20 residues. CDR3 DNA sequence: TGTGCCAGCAGTGAAGCGGGCAGCGGGAGGCGCCCCAGCTCCTACAATGAGCAGTTCTTC. Translation: CASSEAGSGRRPSSYNEQFF.

The rearrangement joins TRBV13 to TRBJ1-1; 7 bases fit TRBD1. Germline trimming cut 5 bases from V and 4 bases from J; bases unmatched to any gene: 7. CDR3 length equals 14 residues. Germline assignment: CDR1 PRHDT and CDR2 FYEKMQ (reference sequence). CDR3 residues: CASSPNRGRTEAFF. CDR3 DNA sequence: TGTGCCAGCAGCCCCAACAGGGGACGCACTGAAGCTTTCTTT.

DNA for the CDR3: TGCAGTGCTAGTGCCCTAGCGGGACGAACGAATGAGCAGTTCTTC. It specifies CSASALAGRTNEQFF. The V gene is TRBV20-1, the J gene TRBJ2-1, with 9 nucleotides matching TRBD2. The CDR3 totals 15 residues. Germline V CDR1 and CDR2: DFQATT, SNEGSKA (reference sequence). Trimming at V came to 3 bases and at J to 7 bases, leaving 10 bases not matched to a gene.

V is TRBV4-1 and J is TRBJ1-5; perhaps TRBD1 as D (6 bases). This CDR3 contains 18 residues. The germline V and J ends were trimmed by 4 bases and 4 bases, with 23 bases remaining between them. The germline gives CDR1 MGHRA, CDR2 YSYEKL. For the CDR3, the DNA is TGCGCCAGCAGCCCTACCCGACAGGCCAACCGGGTTAATCAGCCCCAGCATTTT. Its protein product is CASSPTRQANRVNQPQHF.

CDR3 bases: TGTGCCAGCAGTTACAGCCAAAACTCCTACAATGAGCAGTTCTTC. Amino acids: CASSYSQNSYNEQFF. The rearrangement uses TRBV6-5 and TRBJ2-1; D ambiguous. The CDR3 length is 15 residues. V shed 2 bases and J shed 0 bases, with 8 bases lying between them. In germline, CDR1 is MNHEY, CDR2 SVGAGI.

The V call is TRBV24-1, the J call TRBJ1-2, with 7 bases matching TRBD1. Germline CDR1 and CDR2: KGHDR and SFDVKD. V dropped 3 bases and J dropped 4; count of bases not matched to a gene: 10. This CDR3 is built from 16 residues. The CDR3, as DNA: TGTGCCACCAGTGATGCCGGGACAGCTGGAGGCTATGGCTACACCTTC. It translates to CATSDAGTAGGYGYTF.

CDR3 in amino acids: CASIATGGAGELFF. In DNA, the CDR3 is TGTGCCAGTATCGCCACAGGGGGGGCCGGGGAGCTGTTTTTT. The V and J genes are TRBV19 and TRBJ2-2; D possibly corresponds to TRBD1 (8 bases). CDR1 LNHDA and CDR2 SQIVND come from the germline V gene (reference sequence). Between the trimmed V and J ends, which lost 7 bases and 6 bases, there was a span of 15 bases. There are 14 residues in the CDR3. Full variable domain (missing parts from reference TRBV19 and TRBJ2-2): DGGITQSPKYLFRKEGQNVTLSCEQNLNHDAMYWYRQDPGQGLRLIYYSQIVNDFQKGDIAEGYSVSREKKESFPLTVTSAQKNPTAFYLCASIATGGAGELFFGEGSRLTVL.

In nucleotides, the CDR3 is TGTGCCAGCGGGTACCGGGACACGCGTCCCTACGAGCAGTACTTC. Residues: CASGYRDTRPYEQYF. The chain joins TRBV21-1 to TRBJ2-7; the D segment call TRBD1 is taken from the table without a DNA check. TRBV21-1 is a listed pseudogene. The CDR3 extends over 15 amino acids.